Listed below are T cell receptor beta chains from one sample, sequenced in a study of blood T cell repertoires in COVID-19. Clones were read by immunoSEQ multiplex PCR, and TCRdb kept only the in-frame ones, dropping some. The repertoire has approximately 150,000 clones, about 92% of them found once; the top ten carry just under 2%. The sequenced sample was peripheral blood. All receptors come from a woman aged 60 to 75 with COVID-19, enrolled during active disease. Each CDR3 is given with its conserved first and last residue. Fields, in order: CDR3 protein, V gene, J gene.

cdr3_aa: CASSQERDSDQETQYF; v_call: TRBV4-3; j_call: TRBJ2-5
cdr3_aa: CAWSEDRLYGYTF; v_call: TRBV30; j_call: TRBJ1-2
cdr3_aa: CASSLAPRGGHYEQYF; v_call: TRBV7-6; j_call: TRBJ2-7
cdr3_aa: CASSVGQGGDTEAFF; v_call: TRBV9; j_call: TRBJ1-1
cdr3_aa: CASSVPGQGPKNIQYF; v_call: TRBV7-2; j_call: TRBJ2-4
cdr3_aa: CASSSGGAVYEQFF; v_call: TRBV18; j_call: TRBJ2-1
cdr3_aa: CASSRYTDTQYF; v_call: TRBV7-2; j_call: TRBJ2-3
cdr3_aa: CASSLGRNTGELFF; v_call: TRBV7-9; j_call: TRBJ2-2
cdr3_aa: CASSYRDNTEAFF; v_call: TRBV6-5; j_call: TRBJ1-1
cdr3_aa: CASSPDVGQGRPEAFF; v_call: TRBV7-9; j_call: TRBJ1-1
cdr3_aa: CASGRREGIGTEAFF; v_call: TRBV19; j_call: TRBJ1-1
cdr3_aa: CASSPGQGKVFNEQFF; v_call: TRBV27; j_call: TRBJ2-1
cdr3_aa: CASSQGVAGWETQYF; v_call: TRBV3-1/TRBV3-2; j_call: TRBJ2-5
cdr3_aa: CASSIARSGANVLTF; v_call: TRBV19; j_call: TRBJ2-6